This record concerns one T cell receptor (beta chain) sequence. This CDR3 is 15 amino acids long. Germline V gene sequence: CDR1 MNHEY, CDR2 SVGEGT. The J segment lost 6 bases and the V segment lost 5 bases, leaving 8 bases of the junction unmatched. The method was immunoSEQ multiplex PCR; TCRdb's version includes in-frame clones alone and lacks a portion of them. Here the sample spans about 270,000 clones, roughly 90% being singletons. The sample belongs to a study of blood T cell repertoires in COVID-19. The sample consisted of peripheral blood. The V gene is TRBV6-2 or TRBV6-3, the J gene TRBJ1-5; 9 bases are a match to TRBD1. The TCR comes from a woman aged 25 to 39 with COVID-19, enrolled during active disease. CDR3 nucleotides: TGTGCCAGCAGTACACGGGACAGGGTAGGTCAGCCCCAGCATTTT. The encoded protein is CASSTRDRVGQPQHF.